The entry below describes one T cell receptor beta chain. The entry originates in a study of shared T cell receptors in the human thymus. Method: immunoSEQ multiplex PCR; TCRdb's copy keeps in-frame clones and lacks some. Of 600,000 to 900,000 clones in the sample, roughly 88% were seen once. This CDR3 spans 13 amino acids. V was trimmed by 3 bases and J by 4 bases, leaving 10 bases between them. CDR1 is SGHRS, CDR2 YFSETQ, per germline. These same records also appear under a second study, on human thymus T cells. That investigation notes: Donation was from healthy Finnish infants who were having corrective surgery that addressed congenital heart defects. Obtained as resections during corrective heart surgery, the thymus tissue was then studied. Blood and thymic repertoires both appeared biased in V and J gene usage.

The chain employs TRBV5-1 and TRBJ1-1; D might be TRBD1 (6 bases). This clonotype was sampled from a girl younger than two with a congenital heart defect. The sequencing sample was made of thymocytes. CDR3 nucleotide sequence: TGCGCCAGCAGCTCCCTACAGGGCACTGAAGCTTTCTTT. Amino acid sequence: CASSSLQGTEAFF.